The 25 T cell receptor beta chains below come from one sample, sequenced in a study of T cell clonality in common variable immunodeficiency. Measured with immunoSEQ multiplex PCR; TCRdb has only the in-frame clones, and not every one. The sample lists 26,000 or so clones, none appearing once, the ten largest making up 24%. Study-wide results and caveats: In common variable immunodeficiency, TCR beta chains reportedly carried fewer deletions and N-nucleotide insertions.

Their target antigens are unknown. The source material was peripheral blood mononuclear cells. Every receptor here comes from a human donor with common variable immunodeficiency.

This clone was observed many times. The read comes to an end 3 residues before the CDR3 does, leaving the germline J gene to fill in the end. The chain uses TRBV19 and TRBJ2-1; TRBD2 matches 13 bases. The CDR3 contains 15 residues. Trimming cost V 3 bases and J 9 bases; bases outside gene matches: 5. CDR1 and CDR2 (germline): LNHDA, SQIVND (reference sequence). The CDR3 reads CASSIMGLAGTEQFF. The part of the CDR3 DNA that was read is TGTGCCAGTAGTATTATGGGACTAGCGGGGACTGAG. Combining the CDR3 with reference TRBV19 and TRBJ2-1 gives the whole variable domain DGGITQSPKYLFRKEGQNVTLSCEQNLNHDAMYWYRQDPGQGLRLIYYSQIVNDFQKGDIAEGYSVSREKKESFPLTVTSAQKNPTAFYLCASSIMGLAGTEQFFGPGTRLTVL.

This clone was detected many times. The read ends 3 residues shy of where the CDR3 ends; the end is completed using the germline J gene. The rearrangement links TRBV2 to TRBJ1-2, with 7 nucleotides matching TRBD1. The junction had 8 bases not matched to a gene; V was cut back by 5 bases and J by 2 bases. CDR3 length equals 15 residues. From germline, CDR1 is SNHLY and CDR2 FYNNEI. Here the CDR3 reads CASSFDRAQNYGYTF. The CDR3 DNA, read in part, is TGTGCCAGCAGTTTCGACAGGGCACAAAACTATGGC.

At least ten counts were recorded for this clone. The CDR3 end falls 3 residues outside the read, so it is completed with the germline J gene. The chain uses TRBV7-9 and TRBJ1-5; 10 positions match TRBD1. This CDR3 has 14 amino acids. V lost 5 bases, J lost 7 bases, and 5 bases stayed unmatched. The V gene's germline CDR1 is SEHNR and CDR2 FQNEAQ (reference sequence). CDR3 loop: CASSLGQGKQPQHF. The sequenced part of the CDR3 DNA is TGTGCCAGCAGCCTGGGACAGGGGAAACAGCCC. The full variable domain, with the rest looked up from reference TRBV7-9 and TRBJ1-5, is DTGVSQNPRHKITKRGQNVTFRCDPISEHNRLYWYRQTLGQGPEFLTYFQNEAQLEKSRLLSDRFSAERPKGSFSTLEIQRTEQGDSAMYLCASSLGQGKQPQHFGDGTRLSIL.

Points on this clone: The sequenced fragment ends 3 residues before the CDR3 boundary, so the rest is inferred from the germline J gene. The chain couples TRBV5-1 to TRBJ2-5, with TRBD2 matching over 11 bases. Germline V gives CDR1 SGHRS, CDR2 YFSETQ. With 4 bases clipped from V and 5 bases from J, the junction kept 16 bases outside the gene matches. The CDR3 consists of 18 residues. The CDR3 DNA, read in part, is TGCGCCAGCAGCCAGGGGCTAGCGGGGGGCATCGCCCCCGAGACC. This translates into CASSQGLAGGIAPET. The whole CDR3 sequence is CASSQGLAGGIAPETQYF.

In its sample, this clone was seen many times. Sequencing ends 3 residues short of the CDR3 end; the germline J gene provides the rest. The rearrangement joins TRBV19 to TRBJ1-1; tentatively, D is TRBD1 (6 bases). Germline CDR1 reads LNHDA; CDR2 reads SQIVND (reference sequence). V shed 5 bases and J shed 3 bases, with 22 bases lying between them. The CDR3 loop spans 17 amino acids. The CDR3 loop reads CASSALTGFPLDTEAFF. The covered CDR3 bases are TGTGCCAGTAGTGCCCTAACAGGGTTCCCTTTAGACACTGAA.

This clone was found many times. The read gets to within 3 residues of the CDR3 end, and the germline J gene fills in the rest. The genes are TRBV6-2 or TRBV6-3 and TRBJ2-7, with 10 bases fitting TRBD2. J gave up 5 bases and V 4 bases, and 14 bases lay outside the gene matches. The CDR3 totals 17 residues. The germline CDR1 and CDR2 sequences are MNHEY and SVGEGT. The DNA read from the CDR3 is TGTGCCAGCAGTTCATACCCTAGCGGGAGAATTATACACGAG. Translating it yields CASSSYPSGRIIHE. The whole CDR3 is CASSSYPSGRIIHEQYF.

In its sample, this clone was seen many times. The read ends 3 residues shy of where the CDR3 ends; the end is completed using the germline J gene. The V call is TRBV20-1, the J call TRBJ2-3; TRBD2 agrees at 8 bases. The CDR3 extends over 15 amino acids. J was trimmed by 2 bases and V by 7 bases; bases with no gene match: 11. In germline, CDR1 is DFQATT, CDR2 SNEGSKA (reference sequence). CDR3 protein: CSVKRKRGITDTQYF. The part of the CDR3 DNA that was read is TGCAGTGTTAAACGAAAGCGGGGGATCACAGATACG.

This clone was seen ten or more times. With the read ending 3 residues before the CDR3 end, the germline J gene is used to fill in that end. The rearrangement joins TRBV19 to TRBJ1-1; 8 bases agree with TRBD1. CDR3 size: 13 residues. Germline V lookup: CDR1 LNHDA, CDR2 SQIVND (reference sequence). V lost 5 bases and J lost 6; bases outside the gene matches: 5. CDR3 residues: CASSSRGHSEAFF. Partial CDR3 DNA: TGTGCCAGTAGTTCCAGGGGGCATTCTGAA.

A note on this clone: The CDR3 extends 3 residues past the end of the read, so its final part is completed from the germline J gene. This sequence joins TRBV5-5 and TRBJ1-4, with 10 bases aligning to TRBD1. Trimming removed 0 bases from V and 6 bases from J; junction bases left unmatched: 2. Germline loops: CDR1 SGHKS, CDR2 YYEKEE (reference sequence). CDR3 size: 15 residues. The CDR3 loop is CASSLAGTGDEKLFF. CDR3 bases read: TGTGCCAGCAGCTTGGCAGGGACAGGGGATGAAAAA.

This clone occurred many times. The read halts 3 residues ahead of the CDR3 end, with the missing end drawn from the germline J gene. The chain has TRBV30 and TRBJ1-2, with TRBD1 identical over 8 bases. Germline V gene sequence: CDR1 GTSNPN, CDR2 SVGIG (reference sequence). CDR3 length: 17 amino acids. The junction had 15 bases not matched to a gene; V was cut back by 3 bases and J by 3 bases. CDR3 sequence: CAWSHSHRQGSDYGYTF. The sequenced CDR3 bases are TGTGCCTGGAGCCACTCACATCGACAGGGGAGTGACTATGGC.

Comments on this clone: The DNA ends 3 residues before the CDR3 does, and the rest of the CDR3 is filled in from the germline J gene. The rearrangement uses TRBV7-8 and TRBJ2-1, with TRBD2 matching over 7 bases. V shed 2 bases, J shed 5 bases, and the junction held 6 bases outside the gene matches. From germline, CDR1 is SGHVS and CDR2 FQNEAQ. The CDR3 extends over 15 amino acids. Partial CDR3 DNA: TGTGCCAGCAGCTTACCCCCTAGCGGCGACAATGAG. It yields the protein CASSLPPSGDNE. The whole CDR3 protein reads CASSLPPSGDNEQFF.

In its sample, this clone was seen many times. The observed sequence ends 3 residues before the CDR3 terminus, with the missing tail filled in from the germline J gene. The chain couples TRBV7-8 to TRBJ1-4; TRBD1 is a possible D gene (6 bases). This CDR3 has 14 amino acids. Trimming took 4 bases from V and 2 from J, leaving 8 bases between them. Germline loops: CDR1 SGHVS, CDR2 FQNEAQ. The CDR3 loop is CASSYTGTNEKLFF. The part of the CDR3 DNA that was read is TGTGCCAGCAGCTACACAGGGACTAATGAAAAA.

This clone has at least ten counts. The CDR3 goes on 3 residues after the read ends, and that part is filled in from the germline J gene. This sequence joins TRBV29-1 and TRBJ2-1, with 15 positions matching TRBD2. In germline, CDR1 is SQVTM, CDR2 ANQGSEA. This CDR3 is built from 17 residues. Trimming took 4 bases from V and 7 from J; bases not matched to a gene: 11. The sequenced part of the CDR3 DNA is TGCAGCGTTGGTCCCGGACTAGCGGGGGGGCCGGGGAATGAG. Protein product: CSVGPGLAGGPGNE. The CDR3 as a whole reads CSVGPGLAGGPGNEQFF.

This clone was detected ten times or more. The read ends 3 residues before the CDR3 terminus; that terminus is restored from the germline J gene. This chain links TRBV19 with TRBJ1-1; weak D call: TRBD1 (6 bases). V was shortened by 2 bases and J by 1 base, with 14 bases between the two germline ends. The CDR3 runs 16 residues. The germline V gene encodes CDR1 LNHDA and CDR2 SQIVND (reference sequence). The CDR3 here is CASSIRGRGRNTEAFF. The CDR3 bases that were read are TGTGCCAGTAGTATAAGAGGCAGGGGAAGGAACACTGAA.

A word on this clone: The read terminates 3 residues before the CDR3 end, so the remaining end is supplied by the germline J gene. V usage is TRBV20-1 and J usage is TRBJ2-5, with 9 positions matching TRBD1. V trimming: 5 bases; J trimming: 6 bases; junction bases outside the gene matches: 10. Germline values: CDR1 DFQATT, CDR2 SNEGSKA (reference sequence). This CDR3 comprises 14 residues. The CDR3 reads CSAVPGTGTKTQYF. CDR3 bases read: TGCAGTGCTGTCCCCGGGACAGGGACAAAGACC.

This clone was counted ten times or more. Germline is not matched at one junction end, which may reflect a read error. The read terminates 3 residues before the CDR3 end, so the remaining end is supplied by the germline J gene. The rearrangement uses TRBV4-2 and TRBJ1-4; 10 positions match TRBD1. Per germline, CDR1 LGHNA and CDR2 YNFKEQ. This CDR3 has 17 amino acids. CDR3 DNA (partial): TGCGCCAGCAGCCAAGTTTTGGCGACAGGGGGCTTAGAAAAA. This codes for CASSQVLATGGLEK. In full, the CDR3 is CASSQVLATGGLEKLFF.

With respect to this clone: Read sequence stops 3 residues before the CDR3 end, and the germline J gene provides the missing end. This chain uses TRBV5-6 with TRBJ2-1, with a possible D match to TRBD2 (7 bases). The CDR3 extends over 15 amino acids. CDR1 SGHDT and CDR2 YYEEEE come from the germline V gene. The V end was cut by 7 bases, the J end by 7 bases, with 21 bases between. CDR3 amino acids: CASDGGSWRGNEQFF. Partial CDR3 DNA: TGTGCCAGCGACGGGGGCAGCTGGCGGGGGAATGAG. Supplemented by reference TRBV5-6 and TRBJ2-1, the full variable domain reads DAGVTQSPTHLIKTRGQQVTLRCSPKSGHDTVSWYQQALGQGPQFIFQYYEEEERQRGNFPDRFSGHQFPNYSSELNVNALLLGDSALYLCASDGGSWRGNEQFFGPGTRLTVL.

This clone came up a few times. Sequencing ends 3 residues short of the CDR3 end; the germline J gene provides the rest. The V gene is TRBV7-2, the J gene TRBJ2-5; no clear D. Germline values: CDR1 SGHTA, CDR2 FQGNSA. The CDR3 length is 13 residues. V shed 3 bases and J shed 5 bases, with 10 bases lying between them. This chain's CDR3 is CASSFTYEETQYF. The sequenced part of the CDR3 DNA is TGTGCCAGCAGCTTTACTTACGAGGAGACC.

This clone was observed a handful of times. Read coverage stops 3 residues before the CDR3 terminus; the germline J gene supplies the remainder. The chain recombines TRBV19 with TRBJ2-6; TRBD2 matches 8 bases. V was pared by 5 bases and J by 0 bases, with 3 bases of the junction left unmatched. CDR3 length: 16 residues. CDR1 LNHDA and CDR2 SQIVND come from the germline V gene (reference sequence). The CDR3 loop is CASSDLAGSGANVLTF. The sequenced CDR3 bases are TGTGCCAGTAGTGACCTAGCGGGCTCTGGGGCCAACGTC.

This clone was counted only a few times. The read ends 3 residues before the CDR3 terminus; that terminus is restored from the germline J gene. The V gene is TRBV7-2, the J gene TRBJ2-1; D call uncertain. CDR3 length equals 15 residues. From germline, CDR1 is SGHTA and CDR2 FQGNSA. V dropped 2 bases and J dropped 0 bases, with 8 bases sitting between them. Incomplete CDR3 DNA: TGTGCCAGCAGCTTATCGGTCCGCTCCTACAATGAG. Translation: CASSLSVRSYNE. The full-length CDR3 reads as CASSLSVRSYNEQFF.

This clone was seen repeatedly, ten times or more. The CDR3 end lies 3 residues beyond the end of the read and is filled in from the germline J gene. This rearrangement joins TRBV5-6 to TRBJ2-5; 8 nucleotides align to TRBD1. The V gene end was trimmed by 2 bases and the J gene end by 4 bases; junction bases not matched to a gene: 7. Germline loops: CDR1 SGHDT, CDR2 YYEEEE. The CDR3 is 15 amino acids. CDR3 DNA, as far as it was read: TGTGCCAGCAGCTTCTGGACAGGGATTCGAGAGACC. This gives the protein CASSFWTGIRET. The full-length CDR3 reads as CASSFWTGIRETQYF.

The chain's CDR3 is CASSIDIRTEAFF. The DNA read from the CDR3 is TGTGCCAGTAGTATCGACATAAGGACTGAA. This chain uses TRBV19 with TRBJ1-1; no clear D gene. With the read ending 3 residues before the CDR3 end, the germline J gene is used to fill in that end. V shed 3 bases and J shed 5 bases, with 10 bases lying between them. The CDR3 contains 13 residues. Germline CDR1 LNHDA, CDR2 SQIVND (reference sequence). Filled out from reference TRBV19 and TRBJ1-1, the complete variable domain reads DGGITQSPKYLFRKEGQNVTLSCEQNLNHDAMYWYRQDPGQGLRLIYYSQIVNDFQKGDIAEGYSVSREKKESFPLTVTSAQKNPTAFYLCASSIDIRTEAFFGQGTRLTVV.

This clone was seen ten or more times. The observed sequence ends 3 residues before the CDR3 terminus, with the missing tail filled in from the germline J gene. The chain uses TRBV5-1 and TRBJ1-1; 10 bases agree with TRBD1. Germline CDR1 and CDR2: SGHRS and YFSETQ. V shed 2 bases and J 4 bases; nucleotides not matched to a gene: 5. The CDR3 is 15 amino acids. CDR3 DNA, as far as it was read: TGCGCCAGCAGCTTAATGGGACAGGGGAGCACTGAA. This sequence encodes CASSLMGQGSTE. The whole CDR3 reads CASSLMGQGSTEAFF. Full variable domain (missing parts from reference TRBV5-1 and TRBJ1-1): KAGVTQTPRYLIKTRGQQVTLSCSPISGHRSVSWYQQTPGQGLQFLFEYFSETQRNKGNFPGRFSGRQFSNSRSEMNVSTLELGDSALYLCASSLMGQGSTEAFFGQGTRLTVV.

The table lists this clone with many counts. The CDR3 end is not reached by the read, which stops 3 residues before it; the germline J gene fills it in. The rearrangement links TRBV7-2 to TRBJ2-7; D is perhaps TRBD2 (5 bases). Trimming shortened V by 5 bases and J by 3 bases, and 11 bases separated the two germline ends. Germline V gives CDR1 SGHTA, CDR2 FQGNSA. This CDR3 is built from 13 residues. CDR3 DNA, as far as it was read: TGTGCCAGCAGCCCCACTAGGGTCTACGAG. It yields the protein CASSPTRVYE. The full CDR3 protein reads CASSPTRVYEQYF. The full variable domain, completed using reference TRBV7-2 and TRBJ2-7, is GAGVSQSPSNKVTEKGKDVELRCDPISGHTALYWYRQSLGQGLEFLIYFQGNSAPDKSGLPSDRFSAERTGGSVSTLTIQRTQQEDSAVYLCASSPTRVYEQYFGPGTRLTVT.

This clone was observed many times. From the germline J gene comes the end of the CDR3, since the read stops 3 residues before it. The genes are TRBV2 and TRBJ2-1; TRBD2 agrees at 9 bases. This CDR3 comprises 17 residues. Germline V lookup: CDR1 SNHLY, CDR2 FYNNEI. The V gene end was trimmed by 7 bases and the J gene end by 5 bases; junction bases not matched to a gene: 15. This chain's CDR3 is CASIPRPASGGNNEQFF. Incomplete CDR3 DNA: TGTGCCAGCATTCCAAGACCGGCCAGCGGGGGGAACAATGAG.